This T cell receptor (beta chain) derives from a study of post-analysis software for immune sequencing data. About the research overall: Progressive-relapsing, secondary progressive and relapsing-remitting multiple sclerosis were among the disease courses included.

This clonotype was seen more than once but under ten times. Its antigen is as yet unknown. A clone one base away is much larger, so this may be a read error. Unique molecular identifiers tagged the TCR beta cDNA libraries. Input populations of roughly 1 to 10 million T cells gave rise to around 480,000 cDNA molecules. In TCRdb, the PCR reads were re-called with MiXCR into one record per CDR3 protein. The sample has 150,000 to 200,000 distinct CDR3 sequences, approximately 30% seen once; the top ten hold approximately 1.4%. General study results and limits: In multiple sclerosis, normalized Chao1 diversity was significantly below that of controls. Several TRBV segments were more frequent in patients than controls; TRBV5-6, TRBV5-1 and TRBV20-1 belonged to this group. F-measure co-clustering was strong for batch-matched samples.

The CDR3 consists of 12 residues. V was trimmed by 3 bases and J by 11 bases, leaving 13 bases between them. Sequencing used blood. This clonotype was obtained from a girl aged 10 to 17 with multiple sclerosis. This chain connects TRBV12-3 or TRBV12-4 to TRBJ2-5; D is uncertain. CDR3 sequence (DNA): TGTGCCAGCAGTTTCCTGGGGAATGAGCAGTACTTC. Translating gives CASSFLGNEQYF.